The 5 T cell receptor beta chains reported below all come from one sample, sequenced in a study of early T cells in non-severe SARS-CoV-2 infection. TCRdb re-called the 5' RACE reads with MiXCR, one entry per CDR3 protein. Of 97,000 or so distinct CDR3 sequences listed, 8% to 13% were seen once; the top ten hold around 4.6%. Sequencing used whole blood, obtained at baseline. Receptors were obtained from an adult who was a healthcare worker with PCR-confirmed SARS-CoV-2 infection or an uninfected control (not recorded which).

J is TRBJ2-5 and V is TRBV6-2 or TRBV6-3, with D unclear. Between the trimmed V and J ends, which lost 0 bases and 10 bases, there was a span of 9 bases. Germline CDR1 is MNHEY and CDR2 is SVGEGT. This CDR3 spans 12 amino acids. This CDR3 reads CASSYSSGNQYF. The CDR3 DNA reads as TGTGCCAGCAGTTACTCGAGTGGAAACCAGTACTTC.

This clonotype showed up just a few times. V is TRBV10-3 and J is TRBJ1-1; D not certain. Trimming left V 6 bases short and J 1 base short, with 9 bases between. CDR1 ENHRY and CDR2 SYGVKD come from the germline V gene. CDR3 length: 13 amino acids. In nucleotides, the CDR3 is TGTGCCATCAGAGGGAGTGGGAACACTGAAGCTTTCTTT. As protein: CAIRGSGNTEAFF.

As concerns this clonotype: A much larger clone lies one base from this, so it may be a read error. The chain uses TRBV20-1 and TRBJ2-3; TRBD2 matches at 12 bases. This CDR3 has 14 amino acids. V shed 5 bases, J shed 8 bases, and the junction held 8 bases outside the gene matches. CDR1 is DFQATT and CDR2 is SNEGSKA in the germline V gene (reference sequence). Written as DNA, the CDR3 is TGCAGTGCTCGGACTAGCGGGGATGCAGGTACGCAGTATTTT. This translates into CSARTSGDAGTQYF.

V usage is TRBV2 and J usage is TRBJ1-3; D is perhaps TRBD1 (5 bases). CDR1 and CDR2 (germline): SNHLY, FYNNEI. Deletions cut 6 bases from V and 1 base from J, with 16 bases between. The CDR3 is made up of 16 amino acids. The CDR3 spells CASRWLPTESGNTIYF. CDR3 sequence (DNA): TGTGCCAGCAGGTGGCTACCGACAGAGTCTGGAAACACCATATATTTT.

In its sample, this clonotype was seen a few times. Written as DNA, the CDR3 is TGTGCCATCAGTGAAGTTTTAAGGGTGGACCCTCAGTACTTC. Its translation is CAISEVLRVDPQYF. The chain couples TRBV10-3 to TRBJ2-4; D remains unclear. In germline, CDR1 is ENHRY, CDR2 SYGVKD. This CDR3 has 14 residues. The V and J ends lost 3 bases and 12 bases respectively, with 18 bases between them.